This entry lists 27 T cell receptor beta chains sequenced from one sample in a study of T cell responses to AZD1222 COVID-19 vaccine. Profiled with immunoSEQ multiplex PCR; TCRdb holds only in-frame clones, not every one. In the table there are around 120,000 clones, around 85% of which are singletons. This material consisted of peripheral blood, taken on day 0 of AZD1222 vaccination. These receptors were taken from an adult in good health.

The chain carries TRBV28 and TRBJ1-2; D gene uncertain. The CDR3 covers 12 residues. In germline, CDR1 is MDHEN, CDR2 SYDVKM. V gave up 6 bases and J gave up 6 bases, with 11 bases separating them. The CDR3 sequence: CASRILKDGYTF. CDR3 nucleotide sequence: TGTGCCAGCAGAATCCTGAAAGATGGCTACACCTTC.

CDR3 sequence reads: CSASVGTGTSNQPQHF. The CDR3 DNA is TGCAGTGCTAGTGTAGGGACAGGGACGAGCAATCAGCCCCAGCATTTT. The gene calls are TRBV20-1 and TRBJ1-5; TRBD1 agrees at 9 bases. The CDR3 runs 16 residues. The germline gives CDR1 DFQATT, CDR2 SNEGSKA (reference sequence). Trimming at V came to 3 bases and at J to 1 base, leaving 7 bases not matched to a gene.

The chain carries TRBV28 and TRBJ1-2, with TRBD1 identical over 7 bases. V was pared by 3 bases and J by 4 bases, with 8 bases of the junction left unmatched. CDR1 is MDHEN, CDR2 SYDVKM, per germline. The CDR3 runs to 15 residues. This chain's CDR3 is CASSFPRQGAYGYTF. DNA of the CDR3: TGTGCCAGCAGTTTTCCCCGACAGGGTGCCTATGGCTACACCTTC.

The genes are TRBV30 and TRBJ1-1; TRBD1 might be the D (6 bases). V lost 0 bases and J 2 bases, leaving 10 bases between the germline ends. Germline CDR1 GTSNPN, CDR2 SVGIG (reference sequence). This CDR3 spans 14 amino acids. The CDR3 nucleotides read TGTGCCTGGAGTGTGGGCAGGGGTAACACTGAAGCTTTCTTT. Translation: CAWSVGRGNTEAFF.

V is TRBV19 and J is TRBJ2-5, with 8 bases aligning to TRBD1. Germline V CDR1 and CDR2: LNHDA, SQIVND (reference sequence). The ends lost 4 bases at V and 5 bases at J; junction bases unmatched: 9. This CDR3 contains 15 residues. CDR3 sequence: CASSRGQGRLETQYF. The CDR3 DNA sequence: TGTGCCAGTAGTAGAGGACAGGGTAGGCTTGAGACCCAGTACTTC.

Concerning this clone: This sample includes further DNA sequences coding for the same CDR3. J is TRBJ1-1 and V is TRBV7-3, with no clear D. CDR3 length equals 13 residues. Trimming took 4 bases from V and 0 from J, leaving 6 bases between them. In germline, CDR1 is SGHTA, CDR2 FQGTGA. The CDR3 nucleotides read TGTGCCAGCAGCTCAGGACTGAACACTGAAGCTTTCTTT. Protein sequence: CASSSGLNTEAFF.

The J gene is TRBJ1-5, the V gene TRBV18, with a possible D match to TRBD1 (5 bases). Germline V CDR1 and CDR2: KGHSH, LQKENI. V lost 0 bases and J lost 2, with 11 bases in between. CDR3 length: 16 residues. The CDR3 loop reads CASSPPARGGNQPQHF. In nucleotides, the CDR3 is TGTGCCAGCTCACCACCCGCCAGAGGGGGCAATCAGCCCCAGCATTTT.

The genes are TRBV6-5 and TRBJ1-3; perhaps TRBD1 as D (5 bases). Deletions cut 6 bases from V and 4 bases from J, with 13 bases between. The CDR3 sequence is 14 residues long. Germline CDR1 is MNHEY and CDR2 is SVGAGI. CDR3 protein: CASRPGYDGNTIYF. As DNA, the CDR3 is TGTGCCAGCAGGCCAGGGTACGACGGAAACACCATATATTTT.

This chain uses TRBV10-2 with TRBJ1-6; D may be TRBD1 (5 bases). The ends were cut back, 3 bases at V and 2 bases at J, with 8 bases in the middle. CDR3 length: 15 amino acids. Germline CDR1 is WSHSY and CDR2 is SAAADI. The CDR3, as DNA: TGCGCCAGCAGTGAACCGGGGGCCTATAATTCACCCCTCCACTTT. Translating it yields CASSEPGAYNSPLHF.

Turning to this clone: The sample holds other DNA sequences that translate to the same CDR3. The chain combines TRBV30 with TRBJ2-7; the match to TRBD2 covers 14 bases. The germline V gene encodes CDR1 GTSNPN and CDR2 SVGIG (reference sequence). With 4 bases clipped from V and 7 bases from J, the junction kept 15 bases outside the gene matches. This CDR3 has 17 amino acids. CDR3 protein: CAWMDPGLAGVGYEQYF. As DNA, the CDR3 is TGTGCCTGGATGGACCCGGGACTAGCGGGGGTTGGGTATGAGCAGTACTTC. Looking up the rest from reference TRBV30 and TRBJ2-7 gives the full variable domain: SQTIHQWPATLVQPVGSPLSLECTVEGTSNPNLYWYRQAAGRGLQLLFYSVGIGQISSEVPQNLSASRPQDRQFILSSKKLLLSDSGFYLCAWMDPGLAGVGYEQYFGPGTRLTVT.

The chain couples TRBV4-1 to TRBJ2-2; 7 positions match TRBD2. The V segment lost 0 bases and the J segment 7 bases; nucleotides outside the gene matches: 2. This CDR3 contains 14 residues. The germline CDR1 and CDR2 sequences are MGHRA and YSYEKL. The CDR3 DNA reads TGCGCCAGCAGCCAAGACGGACTAGGCGGGGAGCTGTTTTTT. The encoded protein is CASSQDGLGGELFF.

The V call is TRBV18, the J call TRBJ1-1; D is unclear. The CDR3 has 13 residues. The germline gives CDR1 KGHSH, CDR2 LQKENI. V shed 1 base and J shed 5 bases, with 8 bases lying between them. The CDR3 bases are TGTGCCAGCTCACCACAATCGGGAACTGAAGCTTTCTTT. Amino acid sequence: CASSPQSGTEAFF.

CDR3 nucleotides: TGTGCCTGGAGCCCGGGACTCCATAATTCACCCCTCCACTTT. As protein: CAWSPGLHNSPLHF. The genes are TRBV30 and TRBJ1-6; perhaps TRBD1 as D (5 bases). Germline V gene data show CDR1 as GTSNPN and CDR2 as SVGIG (reference sequence). Trimming pared 3 bases from V and 5 bases from J, leaving 11 bases between. The CDR3 contains 14 residues.

This clone was recorded once. The chain combines TRBV6-1 with TRBJ1-5, with TRBD1 as a possible D gene (5 bases). CDR1 is MNHNS, CDR2 SASEGT, per germline. CDR3 length: 15 amino acids. V lost 3 bases, J lost 2 bases, and 11 bases lay in between. The CDR3 sequence is CASSDGPGGNQPQHF. CDR3 DNA: TGTGCCAGCAGTGACGGACCGGGGGGCAATCAGCCCCAGCATTTT.

This clone has a single count. This rearrangement joins TRBV30 to TRBJ2-7; TRBD1 aligns across 9 bases. The CDR3 contains 14 residues. Germline V gene data show CDR1 as GTSNPN and CDR2 as SVGIG (reference sequence). The trim removed 5 bases at V and 0 bases at J, leaving 5 bases unmatched. CDR3 sequence (DNA): TGTGCCTGGCGACCGGGACAGGGCTCCTACGAGCAGTACTTC. Its translation: CAWRPGQGSYEQYF.

V gene TRBV27 combines with J gene TRBJ2-5, with D perhaps matching TRBD2 (6 bases). Germline V lookup: CDR1 MNHEY, CDR2 SMNVEV (reference sequence). V lost 5 bases, J lost 4 bases, and 14 bases lay in between. CDR3 length: 14 residues. This chain's CDR3 is CASSTARGLETQYF. CDR3 nucleotide sequence: TGTGCCAGCAGTACCGCCCGGGGACTAGAGACCCAGTACTTC.

The chain couples TRBV10-3 to TRBJ2-3; unclear D gene. CDR1 is ENHRY, CDR2 SYGVKD, per germline. The V gene lost 0 bases and the J gene lost 1 base, with 11 bases spanning the gap. This CDR3 is 16 amino acids long. This chain's CDR3 is CAISESAITGTDTQYF. The CDR3 nucleotides read TGTGCCATCAGTGAGTCCGCCATTACGGGCACAGATACGCAGTATTTT.

The rearrangement joins TRBV28 to TRBJ2-7, with 7 bases fitting TRBD1. This CDR3 contains 15 residues. CDR1 MDHEN and CDR2 SYDVKM come from the germline V gene. The ends lost 4 bases at V and 3 bases at J; junction bases unmatched: 9. In DNA, the CDR3 is TGTGCCAGCAGTTCAGAGACAGGGTTGCGCTACGAGCAGTACTTC. Protein: CASSSETGLRYEQYF.

The V gene is TRBV6-5, the J gene TRBJ1-2; D gene unclear. CDR3 length: 12 residues. Germline loops: CDR1 MNHEY, CDR2 SVGAGI. V was trimmed by 4 bases and J by 10 bases, leaving 13 bases between them. CDR3 in DNA: TGTGCCAGCAGTTCCCCCTCTAGGCCCTACACCTTC. Amino acid sequence: CASSSPSRPYTF.

The genes are TRBV4-1 and TRBJ1-2; no clear D gene. V was cut by 1 base and J by 5 bases, with 8 bases left in between. CDR3 length: 13 residues. Germline V gene lookup returns CDR1 MGHRA and CDR2 YSYEKL. The CDR3 protein is CASSQVSMYGYTF. The CDR3 DNA sequence: TGCGCCAGCAGCCAAGTTAGCATGTATGGCTACACCTTC.

V and J are TRBV19 and TRBJ2-7; perhaps TRBD1 as D (6 bases). CDR1 and CDR2 from the germline V gene are LNHDA and SQIVND (reference sequence). This CDR3 contains 16 residues. Trimming took 5 bases from V and 2 from J, leaving 19 bases between them. CDR3 DNA: TGTGCCAGTAGTTCTAACCTCCTTCACAGGGCCTACGAGCAGTACTTC. It codes for CASSSNLLHRAYEQYF.

The chain links TRBV7-3 to TRBJ2-2; 10 bases align to TRBD2. The CDR3 is 15 amino acids. Per germline, CDR1 SGHTA and CDR2 FQGTGA. The V and J ends lost 5 bases and 4 bases, in that order; junction bases with no gene match: 4. CDR3 nucleotides: TGTGCCAGCAGCCGGACTAGCGGTACCACCGGGGAGCTGTTTTTT. It is translated as CASSRTSGTTGELFF.

The table lists this clone with a count of one. The rearrangement links TRBV25-1 to TRBJ2-1; 7 nucleotides match TRBD2. Germline-derived CDR1 and CDR2 are MGHDK and SYGVNS. V shed 0 bases and J 9 bases; nucleotides not matched to a gene: 17. CDR3 length: 18 amino acids. As DNA, the CDR3 is TGTGCCAGCAGTGAATATTTTCGGCCGGGCGGGAGCAAATTTGAGCAGTTCTTC. This encodes CASSEYFRPGGSKFEQFF.

The chain employs TRBV6-5 and TRBJ2-6; D tentatively fits TRBD1 or TRBD2 (5 bases each). Germline V gene lookup returns CDR1 MNHEY and CDR2 SVGAGI. The V gene lost 7 bases and the J gene lost 4 bases, with 11 bases spanning the gap. The CDR3 has 14 amino acids. In DNA, the CDR3 is TGTGCCAGCAAGAGGGGATCGGGGGCCAACGTCCTGACTTTC. As protein: CASKRGSGANVLTF.

V and J are TRBV6-5 and TRBJ2-7; the match to TRBD2 covers 8 bases. CDR1 and CDR2 (germline): MNHEY, SVGAGI. V was pared by 6 bases and J by 2 bases, with 9 bases of the junction left unmatched. CDR3 length: 15 residues. This chain's CDR3 is CASRDPSGGAYEQYF. The DNA for the CDR3 is TGTGCCAGCAGAGACCCGAGCGGGGGAGCCTACGAGCAGTACTTC.

This CDR3 reads CSVRGQGHYGYTF. The CDR3 coding sequence is TGCAGCGTAAGAGGACAGGGACACTATGGCTACACCTTC. The chain links TRBV29-1 to TRBJ1-2; 8 nucleotides match TRBD1. Germline values: CDR1 SQVTM, CDR2 ANQGSEA. The CDR3 has 13 residues. Trimming at V came to 6 bases and at J to 3 bases, leaving 6 bases not matched to a gene.

CDR3 coding DNA: TGTGCCAGCAGCCGGAAATGGGGGGCGAACACTGAAGCTTTCTTT. Residues: CASSRKWGANTEAFF. This chain joins TRBV11-1 and TRBJ1-1, with D perhaps matching TRBD1 (6 bases). Germline CDR1 is SGHAT and CDR2 is FQDESV (reference sequence). Trimming took off 5 bases at V and 1 base at J, with 14 bases between the two ends. The CDR3 is made up of 15 amino acids.